This entry lists 14 T cell receptor beta chains sequenced from one sample in a study of T cell repertoires in cytomegalovirus infection. TCRdb re-derived calls from the reads in MiXCR, one entry per CDR3 protein. The sample consists of fewer than 200,000 distinct CDR3 sequences, under 15% of them appearing once. Specimen: PBMCs. These receptors were collected from a human donor in good health (CMV status not recorded). Some clones in this sample may be carry-over from other donors' samples.

There are many counts of this clonotype. This chain links TRBV7-3 with TRBJ1-5; D uncertain. Trimming removed 3 bases from V and 2 bases from J, with 5 bases in between. This CDR3 has 13 residues. Germline CDR1 is SGHTA and CDR2 is FQGTGA. The CDR3 here is CASSFTRNQPQHF. For the CDR3, the DNA is TGTGCCAGCAGCTTCACACGCAATCAGCCCCAGCATTTT.

The J gene is TRBJ2-1, the V gene TRBV9, with 7 nucleotides matching TRBD2. Germline V gene sequence: CDR1 SGDLS, CDR2 YYNGEE. The CDR3 length is 16 residues. Unmatched junction bases numbered 11, after V lost 3 bases and J lost 5 bases. This CDR3 reads CASSARLAGDHNEQFF. The CDR3 DNA follows: TGTGCCAGCAGCGCCCGACTGGCGGGGGACCACAATGAGCAGTTCTTC.

This clonotype was counted between two and nine times. The genes are TRBV7-2 and TRBJ2-3, with D unclear. Germline-derived CDR1 and CDR2 are SGHTA and FQGNSA. The CDR3 sequence is 16 residues long. The germline V and J ends were trimmed by 1 base and 0 bases, with 11 bases remaining between them. The CDR3 DNA is TGTGCCAGCAGCTTAGGGGCCACCCGTAGCACAGATACGCAGTATTTT. Translation: CASSLGATRSTDTQYF.

Ten or more counts support this clonotype. The chain carries TRBV25-1 and TRBJ2-3; the D is unclear. Trimming pared 3 bases from V and 0 bases from J, leaving 13 bases between. The CDR3 runs to 16 residues. Germline CDR1 MGHDK, CDR2 SYGVNS. The CDR3 here is CASSDPGVRSTDTQYF. CDR3 bases: TGTGCCAGCAGTGACCCCGGCGTGCGAAGCACAGATACGCAGTATTTT.

Ten or more counts support this clonotype. The chain combines TRBV7-2 with TRBJ2-5; 7 nucleotides match TRBD1. V shed 0 bases and J 1 base; nucleotides not matched to a gene: 5. This CDR3 comprises 16 residues. The germline gives CDR1 SGHTA, CDR2 FQGNSA. CDR3 residues: CASSLAGRQGQETQYF. CDR3 in DNA: TGTGCCAGCAGCTTAGCGGGGAGACAGGGCCAAGAGACCCAGTACTTC.

V is TRBV6-5 and J is TRBJ2-3; no firm D call. The ends were cut back, 0 bases at V and 2 bases at J, with 3 bases in the middle. Germline CDR1 reads MNHEY; CDR2 reads SVGAGI. The CDR3 is 13 amino acids. CDR3 amino acids: CASSYSYTDTQYF. CDR3 sequence (DNA): TGTGCCAGCAGTTACTCATACACAGATACGCAGTATTTT.

This clonotype was counted at least ten times. The chain combines TRBV5-1 with TRBJ2-1; no clear D. Trimming pared 0 bases from V and 10 bases from J, leaving 8 bases between. The CDR3 extends over 12 amino acids. Germline values: CDR1 SGHRS, CDR2 YFSETQ. Here the CDR3 reads CASSLVPKEQFF. CDR3 bases: TGCGCCAGCAGCTTGGTCCCTAAAGAGCAGTTCTTC.

This rearrangement joins TRBV28 to TRBJ1-1; 8 nucleotides agree with TRBD1. The CDR3 has 16 amino acids. Germline V gene lookup returns CDR1 MDHEN and CDR2 SYDVKM. V was pared by 7 bases and J by 6 bases, with 16 bases of the junction left unmatched. CDR3 sequence (DNA): TGTGCCAGCAAGGGACAGGTGATAGGGACGGGGTCTGAAGCTTTCTTT. This translates into CASKGQVIGTGSEAFF.

The rearrangement joins TRBV7-8 to TRBJ2-1; D gene unclear. V was trimmed by 2 bases and J by 6 bases, leaving 5 bases between them. The CDR3 is 12 residues long. Germline V CDR1 and CDR2: SGHVS, FQNEAQ. This CDR3 reads CASSLWGNEQFF. The CDR3, as DNA: TGTGCCAGCAGCTTATGGGGCAATGAGCAGTTCTTC.

Ten or more counts support this clonotype. The rearrangement joins TRBV7-4 to TRBJ2-5, with 10 bases matching TRBD2. This CDR3 has 20 residues. Germline V lookup: CDR1 SGHVT, CDR2 SQSDAQ. V was clipped by 1 base and J by 1 base; unmatched bases: 15. The CDR3 DNA is TGTGCCAGCAGCTTAGTCGAGCTAGCGGGAGTGCCTCGGAGCCAAGAGACCCAGTACTTC. Its translation: CASSLVELAGVPRSQETQYF.

This chain links TRBV4-1 with TRBJ2-7, with TRBD1 identical over 10 bases. Germline CDR1 reads MGHRA; CDR2 reads YSYEKL. The CDR3 consists of 15 residues. J lost 4 bases, V lost 2 bases, and 5 bases had no gene match. DNA of the CDR3: TGCGCCAGCAGCCAACCGACAGGGGGCGAATACGAGCAGTACTTC. Translated: CASSQPTGGEYEQYF.

V usage is TRBV29-1 and J usage is TRBJ1-2; the D gene is possibly TRBD1 (5 bases). Germline CDR1 is SQVTM and CDR2 is ANQGSEA. The CDR3 extends over 15 amino acids. V was shortened by 0 bases and J by 0 bases, with 11 bases between the two germline ends. CDR3 region: CSVEDLETANYGYTF. The CDR3 nucleotides read TGCAGCGTTGAAGATCTGGAGACAGCTAACTATGGCTACACCTTC.

In DNA form, the CDR3 reads TGCGCCAGCAGGGAGGGGGCGCCGGGCAATGAGCAGTTCTTC. Its translation: CASREGAPGNEQFF. This rearrangement joins TRBV5-1 to TRBJ2-1; TRBD1 is a possible D gene (7 bases). CDR3 length: 14 amino acids. Germline V gene data show CDR1 as SGHRS and CDR2 as YFSETQ. The ends were cut back, 5 bases at V and 6 bases at J, with 15 bases in the middle.

The chain combines TRBV7-9 with TRBJ1-2; a weak D match, TRBD1 (5 bases). The CDR3 length is 15 residues. V lost 5 bases to trimming and J lost 3 bases, with 16 bases between them. Germline CDR1 reads SEHNR; CDR2 reads FQNEAQ (reference sequence). CDR3 nucleotide sequence: TGTGCCAGCAGCGTATCCTTACGAGGGGACTATGGCTACACCTTC. Its protein is CASSVSLRGDYGYTF. The full variable domain, completed using reference TRBV7-9 and TRBJ1-2, is DTGVSQNPRHKITKRGQNVTFRCDPISEHNRLYWYRQTLGQGPEFLTYFQNEAQLEKSRLLSDRFSAERPKGSFSTLEIQRTEQGDSAMYLCASSVSLRGDYGYTFGSGTRLTVV.